A selection of T cell receptor beta chains follows, all from one sample in a study of shared clonotypes between healthy human individuals. Data came from immunoSEQ multiplex PCR; TCRdb stores just in-frame clones and leaves some out. The table lists about 690,000 clones, about 90% of them singletons. The sample comprised memory CD8+ T cells from PBMCs. These TCRs come from a young man in good health. Some clones in this sample may be carry-over from other donors' samples. Both conserved end residues are part of each CDR3. A D gene is named only where the DNA matches it firmly. Only some rows state a clone size, as once, few, many or a class for expanded clones.

J gene: TRBJ2-3
V gene: TRBV13
D gene: -
clone size: -
CDR3 protein: CASSYREHSPDTQYF
CDR3 DNA: TGTGCCAGCAGCTACCGGGAGCACAGTCCAGATACGCAGTATTTT

J gene: TRBJ2-1
V gene: TRBV7-9
D gene: -
clone size: -
CDR3 protein: CASGPSYEQFF
CDR3 DNA: TGTGCCAGCGGCCCTAGTTATGAGCAGTTCTTC

J gene: TRBJ2-1
V gene: TRBV29-1
D gene: -
clone size: once
CDR3 protein: CSVGSGFYNEQFF
CDR3 DNA: TGCAGCGTTGGTTCAGGGTTCTACAATGAGCAGTTCTTC

J gene: TRBJ2-2
V gene: TRBV7-8
D gene: -
clone size: few
CDR3 protein: CASPLGGSGELFF
CDR3 DNA: TGTGCCAGCCCGCTCGGAGGCTCCGGGGAGCTGTTTTTT

J gene: TRBJ2-3
V gene: TRBV5-5
D gene: -
clone size: -
CDR3 protein: CASSLGQGITDTQYF
CDR3 DNA: TGTGCCAGCAGCTTGGGGCAGGGGATCACAGATACGCAGTATTTT

J gene: TRBJ1-1
V gene: TRBV9
D gene: TRBD1
clone size: -
CDR3 protein: CASSVGTGIEAFF
CDR3 DNA: TGTGCCAGCAGCGTAGGGACAGGGATAGAAGCTTTCTTT

J gene: TRBJ1-2
V gene: TRBV4-1
D gene: TRBD1
clone size: -
CDR3 protein: CASSQASGGAGYGYTF
CDR3 DNA: TGCGCCAGCAGCCAAGCCTCAGGGGGCGCGGGCTATGGCTACACCTTC

J gene: TRBJ1-1
V gene: TRBV5-6
D gene: -
clone size: -
CDR3 protein: CASSLAGLLGPEAFF
CDR3 DNA: TGTGCCAGCAGCTTGGCGGGACTACTAGGTCCTGAAGCTTTCTTT

J gene: TRBJ1-5
V gene: TRBV7-9
D gene: -
clone size: once
CDR3 protein: CASSSKGGNQPQHF
CDR3 DNA: TGTGCCAGCAGCTCCAAGGGTGGGAATCAGCCCCAGCATTTT

J gene: TRBJ2-7
V gene: TRBV12-2
D gene: -
clone size: -
CDR3 protein: CASRSPTVCLGVPSEQYF
CDR3 DNA: TGTGCAAGTCGCTCTCCGACCGTTTGTTTAGGGGTTCCGAGCGAGCAGTACTTC

J gene: TRBJ2-7
V gene: TRBV7-9
D gene: TRBD2
clone size: -
CDR3 protein: CASRPGLGREDYEQYF
CDR3 DNA: TGTGCCAGCAGGCCCGGTTTAGGGCGGGAGGACTACGAGCAGTACTTC

J gene: TRBJ2-7
V gene: TRBV10-2
D gene: TRBD1
clone size: -
CDR3 protein: CASRGDRGFSYEQYF
CDR3 DNA: TGCGCCAGCAGGGGGGACAGGGGCTTCTCCTACGAGCAGTACTTC

J gene: TRBJ2-3
V gene: TRBV27
D gene: TRBD2
clone size: -
CDR3 protein: CASSLSASGRGGTDTQYF
CDR3 DNA: TGTGCCAGCAGTTTATCGGCTAGCGGGAGGGGTGGCACAGATACGCAGTATTTT

J gene: TRBJ1-1
V gene: TRBV4-2
D gene: TRBD1
clone size: -
CDR3 protein: CASSHPRGGTGNTEAFF
CDR3 DNA: TGTGCCAGCAGCCACCCCAGAGGGGGGACAGGGAACACTGAAGCTTTCTTT

J gene: TRBJ2-5
V gene: TRBV18
D gene: -
clone size: once
CDR3 protein: CASSPEGRGWRETQYF
CDR3 DNA: TGTGCCAGCTCACCAGAGGGTCGGGGATGGCGAGAGACCCAGTACTTC

J gene: TRBJ1-1
V gene: TRBV27
D gene: TRBD1
clone size: -
CDR3 protein: CASSLDRGQVAFF
CDR3 DNA: TGTGCCAGCAGTTTGGACAGGGGGCAGGTCGCTTTCTTT

J gene: TRBJ2-7
V gene: TRBV7-9
D gene: -
clone size: -
CDR3 protein: CAGSPPTGRVYEQYF
CDR3 DNA: TGTGCCGGCTCACCCCCGACGGGCCGCGTCTACGAGCAGTACTTC

J gene: TRBJ2-5
V gene: TRBV7-6
D gene: TRBD2
clone size: -
CDR3 protein: CASSVLPVGGTSVLQETQYF
CDR3 DNA: TGTGCCAGCAGCGTCCTCCCGGTTGGCGGGACTAGCGTCCTCCAAGAGACCCAGTACTTC

J gene: TRBJ2-1
V gene: TRBV7-7
D gene: -
clone size: -
CDR3 protein: CASSPQGTGNDEQFF
CDR3 DNA: TGTGCCAGCAGCCCCCAGGGAACGGGCAACGATGAGCAGTTCTTC

J gene: TRBJ2-7
V gene: TRBV27
D gene: TRBD2
clone size: few
CDR3 protein: CASSSGGEQYF
CDR3 DNA: TGTGCCAGCAGTTCGGGGGGGGAGCAGTACTTC

J gene: TRBJ2-1
V gene: TRBV7-3
D gene: TRBD1
clone size: -
CDR3 protein: CASSDPGQGAGEQFF
CDR3 DNA: TGTGCCAGCAGCGATCCGGGACAGGGGGCCGGTGAGCAGTTCTTC

J gene: TRBJ2-2
V gene: TRBV9
D gene: -
clone size: -
CDR3 protein: CASSVLGPTTGELFF
CDR3 DNA: TGTGCCAGCAGCGTGCTAGGACCGACCACCGGGGAGCTGTTTTTT

J gene: TRBJ1-4
V gene: TRBV7-9
D gene: -
clone size: -
CDR3 protein: CASSQEDPGKLFF
CDR3 DNA: TGTGCCAGCAGCCAGGAGGACCCGGGGAAACTGTTTTTT

J gene: TRBJ1-3
V gene: TRBV7-9
D gene: -
clone size: -
CDR3 protein: CASSLSQGFGNTIYF
CDR3 DNA: TGTGCCAGCAGCTTAAGTCAGGGCTTCGGAAACACCATATATTTT

J gene: TRBJ1-5
V gene: TRBV27
D gene: -
clone size: -
CDR3 protein: CASSLRGDQPQHF
CDR3 DNA: TGTGCCAGCAGTTTGCGGGGAGATCAGCCCCAGCATTTT

J gene: TRBJ2-1
V gene: TRBV7-6
D gene: -
clone size: -
CDR3 protein: CASSPRGGNEQFF
CDR3 DNA: TGTGCCAGCAGCCCCAGAGGGGGGAATGAGCAGTTCTTC

J gene: TRBJ1-1
V gene: TRBV7-6
D gene: -
clone size: medium-sized
CDR3 protein: CASSSYSFDRTGAEAFF
CDR3 DNA: TGTGCCAGCAGCTCTTATAGTTTCGACAGGACGGGGGCTGAAGCTTTCTTT

J gene: TRBJ1-2
V gene: TRBV29-1
D gene: -
clone size: -
CDR3 protein: CSVERRGFDSDQGNYGYTF
CDR3 DNA: TGCAGCGTTGAACGAAGGGGGTTTGACAGCGACCAAGGGAACTATGGCTACACCTTC

J gene: TRBJ1-1
V gene: TRBV4-1
D gene: -
clone size: -
CDR3 protein: CASSHPWGLNTEAFF
CDR3 DNA: TGCGCCAGCAGCCACCCCTGGGGTTTGAACACTGAAGCTTTCTTT

J gene: TRBJ2-1
V gene: TRBV9
D gene: -
clone size: -
CDR3 protein: CASSVVEHEQFF
CDR3 DNA: TGTGCCAGCAGCGTAGTTGAGCATGAGCAGTTCTTC

J gene: TRBJ1-2
V gene: TRBV6-5
D gene: -
clone size: -
CDR3 protein: CASSYMEGIQGYTF
CDR3 DNA: TGTGCCAGCAGTTACATGGAAGGGATTCAGGGCTACACCTTC

J gene: TRBJ2-3
V gene: TRBV28
D gene: -
clone size: -
CDR3 protein: CASSLLRVKADTQYF
CDR3 DNA: TGTGCCAGCAGTTTGTTAAGGGTTAAGGCAGATACGCAGTATTTT

J gene: TRBJ2-3
V gene: TRBV9
D gene: TRBD2
clone size: -
CDR3 protein: CASSVGGRALTDTQYF
CDR3 DNA: TGTGCCAGCAGCGTAGGCGGGAGGGCCCTGACAGATACGCAGTATTTT

J gene: TRBJ1-1
V gene: TRBV19
D gene: -
clone size: -
CDR3 protein: CASDQGRTEAFF
CDR3 DNA: TGTGCCAGTGACCAGGGGAGGACTGAAGCTTTCTTT

J gene: TRBJ2-7
V gene: TRBV27
D gene: -
clone size: -
CDR3 protein: CASRADTRGASAYEQYF
CDR3 DNA: TGTGCCAGCAGGGCAGACACGAGGGGGGCTAGCGCTTACGAGCAGTACTTC

J gene: TRBJ2-3
V gene: TRBV7-9
D gene: -
clone size: -
CDR3 protein: CASSSGDPTDTQYF
CDR3 DNA: TGTGCCAGCAGCTCCGGGGACCCCACAGATACGCAGTATTTT

J gene: TRBJ2-7
V gene: TRBV27
D gene: TRBD1
clone size: -
CDR3 protein: CASSRTSTGVWEQYF
CDR3 DNA: TGTGCCAGCAGTCGAACTTCTACAGGGGTTTGGGAGCAGTACTTC

J gene: TRBJ2-7
V gene: TRBV7-9
D gene: -
clone size: few
CDR3 protein: CASSLDLGHEQYF
CDR3 DNA: TGTGCCAGCAGCTTAGATCTGGGGCACGAGCAGTACTTC

J gene: TRBJ2-7
V gene: TRBV27
D gene: -
clone size: -
CDR3 protein: CASTGTFSSEQYF
CDR3 DNA: TGTGCCAGCACGGGGACGTTTTCCAGCGAGCAGTACTTC

J gene: TRBJ2-7
V gene: TRBV7-2
D gene: -
clone size: -
CDR3 protein: CASSLTTGLEQYF
CDR3 DNA: TGTGCCAGCAGCCTTACAACAGGGTTGGAGCAGTACTTC

J gene: TRBJ2-3
V gene: TRBV28
D gene: -
clone size: -
CDR3 protein: CASSWVFAPDTQYF
CDR3 DNA: TGTGCCAGCAGTTGGGTATTTGCGCCAGATACGCAGTATTTT

J gene: TRBJ2-7
V gene: TRBV2
D gene: -
clone size: -
CDR3 protein: CASTLGRGYEQYF
CDR3 DNA: TGTGCCAGCACCCTTGGTCGGGGCTACGAGCAGTACTTC

J gene: TRBJ2-3
V gene: TRBV5-1
D gene: -
clone size: -
CDR3 protein: CASRLGDWDSEGGDTQYF
CDR3 DNA: TGCGCCAGCAGACTTGGTGATTGGGATAGCGAGGGGGGAGATACGCAGTATTTT

J gene: TRBJ2-7
V gene: TRBV10-3
D gene: TRBD1
clone size: -
CDR3 protein: CAITPGTGGYEQYF
CDR3 DNA: TGTGCCATCACTCCGGGGACAGGGGGCTACGAGCAGTACTTC

J gene: TRBJ2-1
V gene: TRBV27
D gene: TRBD2
clone size: -
CDR3 protein: CASSPGTSGLNEQFF
CDR3 DNA: TGTGCCAGCAGTCCCGGGACTAGCGGGCTTAATGAGCAGTTCTTC

J gene: TRBJ1-5
V gene: TRBV4-1
D gene: -
clone size: -
CDR3 protein: CASSQGTVSNQPQHF
CDR3 DNA: TGCGCCAGCAGCCAAGGGACAGTTAGCAATCAGCCCCAGCATTTT

J gene: TRBJ2-1
V gene: TRBV4-3
D gene: -
clone size: -
CDR3 protein: CASSLGGPYNEQFF
CDR3 DNA: TGCGCCAGCAGCCTGGGGGGCCCCTACAATGAGCAGTTCTTC

J gene: TRBJ2-7
V gene: TRBV19
D gene: TRBD1
clone size: -
CDR3 protein: CASGADRGTNEQYF
CDR3 DNA: TGTGCCAGTGGGGCGGACAGGGGGACTAACGAGCAGTACTTC

J gene: TRBJ1-5
V gene: TRBV28
D gene: -
clone size: -
CDR3 protein: CASSPHQPQHF
CDR3 DNA: TGTGCCAGCAGTCCCCATCAGCCCCAGCATTTT

J gene: TRBJ2-7
V gene: TRBV9
D gene: -
clone size: -
CDR3 protein: CASSATPAGVYEQYF
CDR3 DNA: TGTGCCAGCAGCGCAACCCCGGCCGGCGTCTACGAGCAGTACTTC

J gene: TRBJ2-5
V gene: TRBV7-9
D gene: -
clone size: -
CDR3 protein: CASSSPGTGAAPETQYF
CDR3 DNA: TGTGCCAGCAGCTCGCCCGGTACGGGGGCGGCCCCGGAGACCCAGTACTTC

J gene: TRBJ2-7
V gene: TRBV4-3
D gene: TRBD1
clone size: -
CDR3 protein: CASSHLTGVTNSYEQYF
CDR3 DNA: TGCGCCAGCAGCCATCTCACAGGGGTTACCAACTCCTACGAGCAGTACTTC

J gene: TRBJ2-5
V gene: TRBV10-3
D gene: -
clone size: once
CDR3 protein: CAISESFRPGAQETQYF
CDR3 DNA: TGTGCCATCAGTGAGTCCTTTCGGCCAGGGGCACAGGAGACCCAGTACTTC

J gene: TRBJ1-5
V gene: TRBV27
D gene: -
clone size: once
CDR3 protein: CASRALFRGNQPQHF
CDR3 DNA: TGTGCCAGCAGGGCGCTTTTTCGGGGGAATCAGCCCCAGCATTTT

J gene: TRBJ1-5
V gene: TRBV7-9
D gene: TRBD1
clone size: -
CDR3 protein: CASTEGARNQPQHF
CDR3 DNA: TGTGCCAGCACTGAGGGGGCACGCAATCAGCCCCAGCATTTT